The rows below give T cell receptor beta chains drawn from one sample of a study of T cell changes during pregnancy in multiple sclerosis. TCRdb's copy holds only in-frame clones and misses some; the assay was immunoSEQ multiplex PCR. This sample has 29,000 or so clones, with about 92% found just once. The material was CD8+ T cells from peripheral blood mononuclear cells, obtained before pregnancy. Receptor source: a female donor with multiple sclerosis, enrolled in a pregnancy study. CDR3s include the opening cysteine and the closing phenylalanine or tryptophan. Fields, in order: J gene, V gene, D gene, clone size, CDR3 DNA, CDR3 protein. D genes are given only for firm matches. Clone size is stated in some rows and not others, as once, few, many or a class when expanded.

j_call: TRBJ2-7; v_call: TRBV9; d_call: .; clone_size: once; cdr3_nt: TGTGCCAGCAGCTCAGGAGGGGGCCTACCTACCTACGAGCAGTACTTC; cdr3_aa: CASSSGGGLPTYEQYF
j_call: TRBJ2-1; v_call: TRBV27; d_call: .; clone_size: .; cdr3_nt: TGTGCCAGCAGTTTAGGTCCTGGAGGCAATGAGCAGTTCTTC; cdr3_aa: CASSLGPGGNEQFF
j_call: TRBJ1-1; v_call: TRBV7-9; d_call: .; clone_size: .; cdr3_nt: TGTGCCAGCAGCTTAGTCGGGGAAGGAGACACTGAAGCTTTCTTT; cdr3_aa: CASSLVGEGDTEAFF
j_call: TRBJ2-5; v_call: TRBV28; d_call: TRBD2; clone_size: .; cdr3_nt: TGTGCCAGCAGACTCGGACTAGCGGGAGGCCAAGAGACCCAGTACTTC; cdr3_aa: CASRLGLAGGQETQYF
j_call: TRBJ2-2; v_call: TRBV7-9; d_call: .; clone_size: .; cdr3_nt: TGTGCCAGCAGCCCAGGTTCCGGGGAGCTGTTTTTT; cdr3_aa: CASSPGSGELFF
j_call: TRBJ1-1; v_call: TRBV2; d_call: .; clone_size: .; cdr3_nt: TGTGCCAGCCTGGGGCCCGAGGCTTTCTTT; cdr3_aa: CASLGPEAFF
j_call: TRBJ2-2; v_call: TRBV7-9; d_call: .; clone_size: .; cdr3_nt: TGTGCCAGCAGCCCTCGGACGGGAACGAACACCGGGGAGCTGTTTTTT; cdr3_aa: CASSPRTGTNTGELFF
j_call: TRBJ1-2; v_call: TRBV25-1; d_call: .; clone_size: .; cdr3_nt: TGTGCCAGCAGTTCCCCAGGGGATGGCTACACCTTC; cdr3_aa: CASSSPGDGYTF
j_call: TRBJ1-5; v_call: TRBV4-2; d_call: .; clone_size: .; cdr3_nt: TGTGCCAGCAGCCGAACATTCCCGGGGGGCAATCAGCCCCAGCATTTT; cdr3_aa: CASSRTFPGGNQPQHF
j_call: TRBJ2-2; v_call: TRBV5-1; d_call: TRBD2; clone_size: .; cdr3_nt: TGCGCCAGCAGCACCGGGGGGGTGAACACCGGGGAGCTGTTTTTT; cdr3_aa: CASSTGGVNTGELFF
j_call: TRBJ2-7; v_call: TRBV4-2; d_call: TRBD2; clone_size: .; cdr3_nt: TGTGCCAGCAGCCAGTTACTAGCGGGGGGGGCCTACGAGCAGTACTTC; cdr3_aa: CASSQLLAGGAYEQYF
j_call: TRBJ1-2; v_call: TRBV4-3; d_call: TRBD1; clone_size: .; cdr3_nt: TGCGCCAGCAGCCAAGGGCGGACAGGCAGCTATGGCTACACCTTC; cdr3_aa: CASSQGRTGSYGYTF
j_call: TRBJ2-2; v_call: TRBV7-2; d_call: TRBD1; clone_size: .; cdr3_nt: TGTGCCAGCATCCCCGGGACAGGGGTCACCGGGGAGCTGTTTTTT; cdr3_aa: CASIPGTGVTGELFF
j_call: TRBJ2-1; v_call: TRBV27; d_call: TRBD2; clone_size: .; cdr3_nt: TGTGCCAGCAGTTTATTCGTGTTGGGACTAGACCCCCAGGGTGAGCAGTTCTTC; cdr3_aa: CASSLFVLGLDPQGEQFF
j_call: TRBJ1-2; v_call: TRBV6-6; d_call: TRBD1; clone_size: .; cdr3_nt: TGTGCCAGCGGCCCGGGACAGAGCTACACCTTC; cdr3_aa: CASGPGQSYTF
j_call: TRBJ1-2; v_call: TRBV27; d_call: .; clone_size: .; cdr3_nt: TGTGCCAGCAGCCCCGGGTTGGGGGCACACTATGGCTACACCTTC; cdr3_aa: CASSPGLGAHYGYTF
j_call: TRBJ1-2; v_call: TRBV4-2; d_call: .; clone_size: .; cdr3_nt: TGTGCCAGCAGCCAAGAGAGAGGGTACGCTAACTATGGCTACACCTTC; cdr3_aa: CASSQERGYANYGYTF
j_call: TRBJ2-6; v_call: TRBV7-9; d_call: .; clone_size: once; cdr3_nt: TGTGCCAGCCCCTTAGGGAGTCCTGGGGCCAACGTCCTGACTTTC; cdr3_aa: CASPLGSPGANVLTF
j_call: TRBJ1-1; v_call: TRBV10-3; d_call: .; clone_size: once; cdr3_nt: TGTGCCATCAGTGAGTCGCGCGCTGAAGCTTTCTTT; cdr3_aa: CAISESRAEAFF
j_call: TRBJ1-5; v_call: TRBV5-1; d_call: .; clone_size: .; cdr3_nt: TGCGCCAGCAGCCCACAACCAGTTACGGAGGGAACCCAGCCCCAGCATTTT; cdr3_aa: CASSPQPVTEGTQPQHF
j_call: TRBJ1-1; v_call: TRBV7-8; d_call: .; clone_size: .; cdr3_nt: TGTGCCAGCAGCCCAAGAGTAGGGAGAACTGAAGCTTTCTTT; cdr3_aa: CASSPRVGRTEAFF
j_call: TRBJ2-7; v_call: TRBV4-1; d_call: .; clone_size: few; cdr3_nt: TGCGCCAGCAGCCAAGAATCGGGGGGCGCCTACGAGCAGTACTTC; cdr3_aa: CASSQESGGAYEQYF
j_call: TRBJ2-5; v_call: TRBV27; d_call: .; clone_size: .; cdr3_nt: TGTGCCAGCAGTCTACACCAGGGGACCGCACTCCAAGAGACCCAGTACTTC; cdr3_aa: CASSLHQGTALQETQYF
j_call: TRBJ2-1; v_call: TRBV6-5; d_call: .; clone_size: .; cdr3_nt: TGTGCCAGCAGTTACTCGGTGACAGCTTCCTACAATGAGCAGTTCTTC; cdr3_aa: CASSYSVTASYNEQFF
j_call: TRBJ1-5; v_call: TRBV28; d_call: .; clone_size: once; cdr3_nt: TGTGCCAGCAGTTTTGAGCAGGCGGGTTATAGCAATCAGCCCCAGCATTTT; cdr3_aa: CASSFEQAGYSNQPQHF
j_call: TRBJ2-7; v_call: TRBV4-1; d_call: TRBD1; clone_size: .; cdr3_nt: TGCGCCAGCAGCCAACGGACAGGATCCTACGAGCAGTACTTC; cdr3_aa: CASSQRTGSYEQYF
j_call: TRBJ1-2; v_call: TRBV5-5; d_call: .; clone_size: .; cdr3_nt: TGTGCCAGCAGCTTGTTCAGGGTTTATGGCTACACCTTC; cdr3_aa: CASSLFRVYGYTF
j_call: TRBJ1-1; v_call: TRBV4-2; d_call: .; clone_size: .; cdr3_nt: TGTGCCAGCACCAGGGGCGACACTGAAGCTTTCTTT; cdr3_aa: CASTRGDTEAFF
j_call: TRBJ2-3; v_call: TRBV6-1; d_call: .; clone_size: .; cdr3_nt: TGTGCCAGCAGTGAAGAGGGGTGGGGCACAGATACGCAGTATTTT; cdr3_aa: CASSEEGWGTDTQYF
j_call: TRBJ2-2; v_call: TRBV14; d_call: .; clone_size: .; cdr3_nt: TGTGCCAGCAGCCAAGGATTCAGAGGGGAGCTGTTTTTT; cdr3_aa: CASSQGFRGELFF
j_call: TRBJ2-7; v_call: TRBV9; d_call: TRBD2; clone_size: .; cdr3_nt: TGTGCCAGCAGCGTAGATGGGGGAGGGACCTACGAGCAGTACTTC; cdr3_aa: CASSVDGGGTYEQYF
j_call: TRBJ1-2; v_call: TRBV28; d_call: .; clone_size: .; cdr3_nt: TGTGCCAGCAGCGGACAATTCGATGGCTACACCTTC; cdr3_aa: CASSGQFDGYTF
j_call: TRBJ1-4; v_call: TRBV9; d_call: .; clone_size: .; cdr3_nt: TGTGCCAGCAGCGTGGGACGTGGAGTGACAGGTCCCGAAAAACTGTTTTTT; cdr3_aa: CASSVGRGVTGPEKLFF
j_call: TRBJ1-2; v_call: TRBV5-1; d_call: .; clone_size: .; cdr3_nt: TGCGCCAGCAGCTTGGGGACAGTTGATAATTATGGCTACACCTTC; cdr3_aa: CASSLGTVDNYGYTF
j_call: TRBJ2-1; v_call: TRBV2; d_call: .; clone_size: few; cdr3_nt: TGTGCCAGCAGTGACAGGGGAAGGACCTACAATGAGCAGTTCTTC; cdr3_aa: CASSDRGRTYNEQFF
j_call: TRBJ2-3; v_call: TRBV7-3; d_call: .; clone_size: .; cdr3_nt: TGTGCCAGCAGCTTGGAGATTACAGATACGCAGTATTTT; cdr3_aa: CASSLEITDTQYF
j_call: TRBJ1-1; v_call: TRBV6-1; d_call: .; clone_size: .; cdr3_nt: TGTGCCAGCAGTGAAGGGAGGACCTCTTTCACTGAAGCTTTCTTT; cdr3_aa: CASSEGRTSFTEAFF
j_call: TRBJ1-1; v_call: TRBV4-3; d_call: .; clone_size: .; cdr3_nt: TGCGCCAGCAGCCAAGGAGAGAACACTGAAGCTTTCTTT; cdr3_aa: CASSQGENTEAFF
j_call: TRBJ2-1; v_call: TRBV5-5; d_call: .; clone_size: .; cdr3_nt: TGTGCCAGCAGCTTGGAACAGCCGTCTTACAATGAGCAGTTCTTC; cdr3_aa: CASSLEQPSYNEQFF
j_call: TRBJ2-3; v_call: TRBV7-9; d_call: TRBD2; clone_size: .; cdr3_nt: TGTGCCAGCAGCTTAGGCCTAGCGGGGGAGTGGAGCACAGATACGCAGTATTTT; cdr3_aa: CASSLGLAGEWSTDTQYF
j_call: TRBJ2-1; v_call: TRBV7-6; d_call: .; clone_size: .; cdr3_nt: TGTGCCAGCAGCAGAGCGGGTCCGAGGGCCAATGAGCAGTTCTTC; cdr3_aa: CASSRAGPRANEQFF
j_call: TRBJ2-7; v_call: TRBV5-4; d_call: TRBD2; clone_size: .; cdr3_nt: TGTGCCAGCAGCCTACTAGCGAACGAGCAGTACTTC; cdr3_aa: CASSLLANEQYF
j_call: TRBJ2-3; v_call: TRBV7-9; d_call: TRBD2; clone_size: .; cdr3_nt: TGTGCCAGCAGCTTAGTTGGGCTAGCGGGGGTGAGCACAGATACGCAGTATTTT; cdr3_aa: CASSLVGLAGVSTDTQYF
j_call: TRBJ1-3; v_call: TRBV5-4; d_call: .; clone_size: .; cdr3_nt: TGTGCCAGCAGCCCCGAGTTTGCTGTGGGAAACACCATATATTTT; cdr3_aa: CASSPEFAVGNTIYF
j_call: TRBJ2-7; v_call: TRBV19; d_call: .; clone_size: .; cdr3_nt: TGTGCCAGTAGCCCGGCACTAGCCTACGAGCAGTACTTC; cdr3_aa: CASSPALAYEQYF
j_call: TRBJ1-5; v_call: TRBV4-3; d_call: .; clone_size: .; cdr3_nt: TGCGCCAGCAGCCAAGATTCCGGAGGTTCCGATCAGCCCCAGCATTTT; cdr3_aa: CASSQDSGGSDQPQHF
j_call: TRBJ2-7; v_call: TRBV6-5; d_call: .; clone_size: .; cdr3_nt: TGTGCCAGCAGTTACTACAGGGCAAACTACGAGCAGTACTTC; cdr3_aa: CASSYYRANYEQYF
j_call: TRBJ1-5; v_call: TRBV5-5; d_call: .; clone_size: .; cdr3_nt: TGTGCCAGCAGCTTTTGGGAGTCCTCCGGGGGCAATCAGCCCCAGCATTTT; cdr3_aa: CASSFWESSGGNQPQHF